The 30 T cell receptor beta chains presented below share a single source sample, sequenced in a study of tissue T cells after allogeneic stem cell transplantation. TCRdb keeps only in-frame clones here, not all; method: immunoSEQ multiplex PCR. The table shows 15,000 to 20,000 clones, with less than 85% occurring only once. The material sequenced was spleen. These receptors were collected from a female BALB/c mouse in good health. Strain MHC haplotype: H2-d.

Turning to this clone: The listed genes are named as in mouse. With the read ending 1 residue before the CDR3 end, the germline J gene is used to fill in that end. V and J are TRBV13-1 and TRBJ2-2; D call uncertain. CDR1 is NSHNY, CDR2 SYGAGN, per germline. Trimming cost V 0 bases and J 5 bases, with 8 bases left between them. The CDR3 length is 14 residues. The CDR3 sequence: CASSDAQWTGQLYF. The part of the CDR3 DNA that was read is TGTGCCAGCAGTGATGCACAGTGGACCGGGCAGCTCTAC.

This clone occurred a few times. Gene names and germline match the mouse. The CDR3 end lies 1 residue beyond the end of the read and is filled in from the germline J gene. This chain connects TRBV13-3 to TRBJ2-7, with 7 bases fitting TRBD1. In germline, CDR1 is NNHDY, CDR2 SYVADS. V lost 0 bases and J lost 7; bases outside the gene matches: 4. The CDR3 covers 13 residues. CDR3 residues: CASSDAQGREQYF. CDR3 DNA, as far as it was read: TGTGCCAGCAGTGATGCACAGGGGAGAGAACAGTAC.

In regard to this clone: The genes are named according to mouse. The sequence runs out 1 residue before the end of the CDR3; the remainder is reconstructed from the germline J gene. The chain recombines TRBV13-2 with TRBJ1-1; 11 bases fit TRBD1. CDR1 and CDR2 (germline): NNHNN, SYGAGS (reference sequence). Trimming took 2 bases from V and 3 from J; bases not matched to a gene: 3. The CDR3 is 15 amino acids. CDR3 residues: CASGEPGQGDTEVFF. Incomplete CDR3 DNA: TGTGCCAGCGGTGAGCCGGGACAGGGGGACACAGAAGTCTTC.

Of note for this clone: The genes are named according to mouse. The CDR3 end is not reached by the read, which stops 1 residue before it; the germline J gene fills it in. Other DNA sequences of this sample code for an identical CDR3. J is TRBJ2-3 and V is TRBV4; maybe TRBD2 (6 bases). The CDR3 is 15 residues long. Germline loops: CDR1 LGHDT, CDR2 YNNKQL (reference sequence). Trimming stripped 4 bases from V and 0 bases from J, with 11 bases between. The part of the CDR3 DNA that was read is TGTGCCAGCAGCTTAACTGGGACTAGTGCAGAAACGCTGTAT. It encodes CASSLTGTSAETLY. The full CDR3 protein is CASSLTGTSAETLYF.

A remark on this clone: Gene names are the mouse ones. Partial CDR3 DNA: TGTGCCAGCAGCCAAGATTGGGATGCAAACACAGAAGTCTTC. Translation: CASSQDWDANTEVF. Given in full, the CDR3 is CASSQDWDANTEVFF. The chain links TRBV2 to TRBJ1-1; D not resolved. The read terminates 1 residue ahead of where the CDR3 ends, so the germline J gene completes it. V gave up 0 bases and J gave up 0 bases, with 8 bases separating them. Germline V lookup: CDR1 LGHNA, CDR2 YSYQKL. The CDR3 is 15 amino acids.

With regard to this clone: An end of the junction does not agree with germline; a read error may underlie this. Gene labels here are mouse ones. The DNA ends 1 residue before the CDR3 does, and the rest of the CDR3 is filled in from the germline J gene. V and J are TRBV13-2 and TRBJ2-7, with 10 bases that match TRBD1. CDR1 and CDR2 (germline): NNHNN, SYGAGS (reference sequence). This CDR3 region has 14 residues. The sequenced part of the CDR3 DNA is TGTGCCAGCAGTGATGGGGACAGGGGCGATGAACAGTAC. Translation gives CASSDGDRGDEQY. The full-length CDR3 reads as CASSDGDRGDEQYF.

For this clone: Here the gene names and germline are mouse. The read ends 1 residue shy of where the CDR3 ends; the end is completed using the germline J gene. The chain is built from TRBV13-2 and TRBJ1-6, with D possibly matching TRBD1 (5 bases). TRBJ1-6 is sorted into the ORF group, with uncertain function. The CDR3 sequence is 15 residues long. Trimming removed 4 bases at V and 3 bases at J, with 11 bases between. Per germline, CDR1 NNHNN and CDR2 SYGAGS (reference sequence). The CDR3 loop reads CASGRGRDYNSPLYF. Incomplete CDR3 DNA: TGTGCCAGCGGTCGGGGGAGGGACTATAATTCGCCCCTCTAC.

A word on this clone: Gene names are mouse gene names. The CDR3 extends 1 residue past the end of the read, so its final part is completed from the germline J gene. The rearrangement uses TRBV31 and TRBJ2-2, with TRBD2 identical over 9 bases. Germline values: CDR1 GKSSPN, CDR2 SITVG. This CDR3 is 14 amino acids long. V was clipped by 3 bases and J by 2 bases; unmatched bases: 1. CDR3: CAWRLGGNTGQLYF. Incomplete CDR3 DNA: TGTGCCTGGAGACTGGGGGGTAACACCGGGCAGCTCTAC. The whole variable domain, filled in from reference TRBV31 and TRBJ2-2, reads AQTIHQWPVAEIKAVGSPLSLGCTIKGKSSPNLYWYWQATGGTLQQLFYSITVGQVESVVQLNLSASRPKDDQFILSTEKLLLSHSGFYLCAWRLGGNTGQLYFGEGSKLTVL.

The count of this clone is one. Genes and germline come from the mouse. The sequenced fragment ends 1 residue before the CDR3 boundary, so the rest is inferred from the germline J gene. V and J are TRBV5 and TRBJ1-4; D not certain. V lost 0 bases and J 0 bases, leaving 8 bases between the germline ends. This CDR3 region has 16 residues. Germline V lookup: CDR1 LGHNA, CDR2 YNLKQL (reference sequence). This chain's CDR3 is CASSQDLAVSNERLFF. The covered CDR3 bases are TGTGCCAGCAGCCAAGATCTGGCAGTTTCCAACGAAAGATTATTT.

For this clone: Mouse names are used for the genes. From the germline J gene comes the end of the CDR3, since the read stops 1 residue before it. The gene calls are TRBV1 and TRBJ2-3; unclear D gene. V was shortened by 3 bases and J by 0 bases, with 1 base between the two germline ends. The CDR3 runs to 12 residues. The V gene's germline CDR1 is NSQYPW and CDR2 LRSPGD (reference sequence). The CDR3 protein is CTCSASAETLYF. CDR3 DNA, as far as it was read: TGCACCTGCAGTGCCAGTGCAGAAACGCTGTAT. Complete variable domain (other parts from reference TRBV1 and TRBJ2-3): VTLLEQNPRWRLVPRGQAVNLRCILKNSQYPWMSWYQQDLQKQLQWLFTLRSPGDKEVKSLPGADYLATRVTDTELRLQVANMSQGRTLYCTCSASAETLYFGSGTRLTVL.

On this clone itself: The gene names given are mouse names. The CDR3 extends 1 residue past the end of the read, so its final part is completed from the germline J gene. The J gene is TRBJ2-7, the V gene TRBV13-2; 8 bases map to TRBD1. This CDR3 is 13 amino acids long. The V and J ends lost 3 bases and 3 bases, in that order; junction bases with no gene match: 2. The germline V gene encodes CDR1 NNHNN and CDR2 SYGAGS (reference sequence). The sequenced CDR3 bases are TGTGCCAGCGGTGCCACAGGGGGCTATGAACAGTAC. This gives the protein CASGATGGYEQY. The whole CDR3 sequence reads CASGATGGYEQYF.

As for this clone: Germline and genes: mouse. The read terminates 1 residue before the CDR3 end, so the remaining end is supplied by the germline J gene. This chain links TRBV13-1 with TRBJ1-6; TRBD1 matches 7 bases. TRBJ1-6 falls under the ORF class, with uncertain function. The V and J ends lost 3 bases and 4 bases, in that order; junction bases with no gene match: 1. The germline V gene has CDR1 NSHNY and CDR2 SYGAGN. The CDR3 is made up of 14 amino acids. The CDR3 reads CASSGRGYNSPLYF. The sequenced part of the CDR3 DNA is TGTGCCAGCAGTGGCAGGGGGTATAATTCGCCCCTCTAC.

In its sample, this clone was seen a few times. These gene names are mouse names. The read comes to an end 1 residue before the CDR3 does, leaving the germline J gene to fill in the end. The chain is built from TRBV4 and TRBJ1-3; no definite D call. Deletions cut 5 bases from V and 0 bases from J, with 2 bases between. Germline V CDR1 and CDR2: LGHDT, YNNKQL (reference sequence). The CDR3 has 12 residues. The CDR3 bases that were read are TGTGCCAGCAGCCATTCTGGAAATACGCTCTAT. This translates into CASSHSGNTLY. The CDR3 in its entirety is CASSHSGNTLYF. The complete variable domain, with remaining parts taken from reference TRBV4 and TRBJ1-3, reads ETAVFQTPNYHVTQVGNEVSFNCKQTLGHDTMYWYKQDSKKLLKIMFSYNNKQLIVNETVPRRFSPQSSDKAHLNLRIKSVEPEDSAVYLCASSHSGNTLYFGEGSRLIVV.

With regard to this clone: Here the gene names and germline are mouse. The read falls 1 residue short of the CDR3 end, and the missing part is taken from the germline J gene. This chain connects TRBV19 to TRBJ2-7; 7 bases match TRBD1. CDR3 length: 12 residues. Unmatched junction bases numbered 1, after V lost 3 bases and J lost 4 bases. Germline loops: CDR1 FNHDT, CDR2 SITEND (reference sequence). The sequenced part of the CDR3 DNA is TGTGCCAGCAGTAAGGGACAGTATGAACAGTAC. Translation gives CASSKGQYEQY. The CDR3 reads in full as CASSKGQYEQYF.

This clone came up a few times. The listed genes are named as in mouse. Coverage ceases 1 residue before the CDR3 finishes, and the germline J gene fills in the end. This rearrangement joins TRBV1 to TRBJ1-5; D not certain. V was trimmed by 1 base and J by 2 bases, leaving 9 bases between them. Germline V gene sequence: CDR1 NSQYPW, CDR2 LRSPGD (reference sequence). CDR3 size: 15 residues. This chain's CDR3 is CTCSAVERDNQAPLF. CDR3 bases read: TGCACCTGCAGTGCAGTTGAGAGGGACAACCAGGCTCCGCTT.

Comment on this clone: Mouse names are used for the genes. Read sequence stops 1 residue before the CDR3 end, and the germline J gene provides the missing end. V and J are TRBV13-3 and TRBJ2-2, with unresolved D. V was shortened by 3 bases and J by 1 base, with 7 bases between the two germline ends. The CDR3 spans 14 residues. Per germline, CDR1 NNHDY and CDR2 SYVADS. The part of the CDR3 DNA that was read is TGTGCCAGCAGTGGACAAAAAAACACCGGGCAGCTCTAC. It is translated as CASSGQKNTGQLY. In full, the CDR3 is CASSGQKNTGQLYF.

Of note for this clone: The gene symbols are mouse symbols. The read terminates 1 residue before the CDR3 end, so the remaining end is supplied by the germline J gene. This chain links TRBV19 with TRBJ1-3, with D perhaps matching TRBD1 (5 bases). From germline, CDR1 is FNHDT and CDR2 SITEND (reference sequence). The CDR3 is made up of 15 amino acids. V was pared by 2 bases and J by 1 base, with 10 bases between. The CDR3: CASSMLGQSGNTLYF. The CDR3 DNA, read in part, is TGTGCCAGCAGTATGCTCGGACAATCTGGAAATACGCTCTAT. Full variable domain (outside the CDR3, taken from reference TRBV19 and TRBJ1-3): GGIITQTPKFLIGQEGQKLTLKCQQNFNHDTMYWYRQDSGKGLRLIYYSITENDLQKGDLSEGYDASREKKSSFSLTVTSAQKNEMAVFLCASSMLGQSGNTLYFGEGSRLIVV.

As concerns this clone: Gene names follow the mouse nomenclature. The sequenced fragment ends 1 residue before the CDR3 boundary, so the rest is inferred from the germline J gene. The chain combines TRBV1 with TRBJ1-3; D remains ambiguous. The germline CDR1 and CDR2 sequences are NSQYPW and LRSPGD (reference sequence). This CDR3 is 14 amino acids long. With 0 bases removed from V and 2 bases from J, the gap between germline ends came to 5 bases. CDR3 DNA, as far as it was read: TGCACCTGCAGTGCAGATTCCACTGGAAATACGCTCTAT. Its protein product is CTCSADSTGNTLY. The whole CDR3 sequence reads CTCSADSTGNTLYF.

On this clone itself: The gene names given are mouse names. The read falls 1 residue short of the CDR3 end, and the missing part is taken from the germline J gene. This chain uses TRBV17 with TRBJ2-5; D remains ambiguous. The CDR3 is 12 amino acids. The V end lost 3 bases, the J end lost 6 bases, and 7 bases lay between the germline ends. Per germline, CDR1 MNHDT and CDR2 YYDKIL. Incomplete CDR3 DNA: TGTGCTAGCAGTAGTTCTGGTGACACCCAGTAC. This gives the protein CASSSSGDTQY. The CDR3 as a whole reads CASSSSGDTQYF.

Note on this clone: Genes and germline come from the mouse. From the germline J gene comes the end of the CDR3, since the read stops 1 residue before it. The J gene is TRBJ1-4, the V gene TRBV13-1; 11 bases fit TRBD1. Germline CDR1 reads NSHNY; CDR2 reads SYGAGN. CDR3 length: 17 amino acids. V shed 2 bases and J 0 bases; nucleotides not matched to a gene: 3. The sequenced part of the CDR3 DNA is TGTGCCAGCAGTGAAAGGGACAGGGGGATTTCCAACGAAAGATTATTT. Amino acid sequence: CASSERDRGISNERLF. In full, the CDR3 is CASSERDRGISNERLFF.

Note on this clone: Gene names and germline refer to mouse. The CDR3 goes on 1 residue after the read ends, and that part is filled in from the germline J gene. This sequence joins TRBV3 and TRBJ2-5, with 8 bases identical to TRBD2. Germline values: CDR1 SNHLY, CDR2 FYNGKV (reference sequence). This CDR3 contains 15 residues. Trimming cost V 0 bases and J 2 bases; bases outside gene matches: 1. The part of the CDR3 DNA that was read is TGTGCCAGCAGCTTAGCACTGGGGGCCCAAGACACCCAGTAC. This sequence encodes CASSLALGAQDTQY. The CDR3 in full is CASSLALGAQDTQYF.

A note on this clone: Mouse names are used for the genes. The read halts 1 residue ahead of the CDR3 end, with the missing end drawn from the germline J gene. The V call is TRBV29, the J call TRBJ1-6; 7 bases align to TRBD1. TRBJ1-6 is treated as an ORF (open reading frame) with a function not yet certain. Trimming removed 4 bases from V and 7 bases from J; junction bases left unmatched: 1. The CDR3 is 13 residues long. CDR1 is MSHET and CDR2 is SYDVDS in the germline V gene. The CDR3 region is CASSSGGNSPLYF. The CDR3 DNA, read in part, is TGTGCTAGCAGTTCAGGGGGGAATTCGCCCCTCTAC.

About this clone: Genes and germline are mouse. The read is 1 residue too short to cover the CDR3 end, so that end is filled in from the germline J gene. V gene TRBV19 combines with J gene TRBJ2-7; 10 bases map to TRBD2. The J segment lost 0 bases and the V segment lost 4 bases, leaving 1 base of the junction unmatched. CDR3 size: 14 residues. Germline V gene lookup returns CDR1 FNHDT and CDR2 SITEND (reference sequence). The CDR3 loop reads CASSGLGVSYEQYF. CDR3 bases read: TGTGCCAGCAGTGGACTGGGGGTCTCCTATGAACAGTAC.

A note on this clone: The germline and genes are mouse ones. The read comes to an end 1 residue before the CDR3 does, leaving the germline J gene to fill in the end. The chain is built from TRBV2 and TRBJ2-7; 7 bases match TRBD2. Germline V gene lookup returns CDR1 LGHNA and CDR2 YSYQKL. V shed 2 bases and J 7 bases; nucleotides not matched to a gene: 8. This CDR3 has 14 residues. The sequenced part of the CDR3 DNA is TGTGCCAGCAGCCAAAGGCGTACTGGGGAGGAACAGTAC. This encodes CASSQRRTGEEQY. In full, the CDR3 reads CASSQRRTGEEQYF.

With respect to this clone: These gene names are mouse names. The read halts 1 residue ahead of the CDR3 end, with the missing end drawn from the germline J gene. In the same sample, other DNA sequences code for this CDR3. This chain links TRBV4 with TRBJ2-1; 9 nucleotides align to TRBD2. The germline V gene has CDR1 LGHDT and CDR2 YNNKQL (reference sequence). The CDR3 length is 14 residues. V was clipped by 5 bases and J by 3 bases; unmatched bases: 2. CDR3 DNA, as far as it was read: TGTGCCAGCAGCGTGGGACTGGGCTATGCTGAGCAGTTC. Translating gives CASSVGLGYAEQF. The full CDR3 protein reads CASSVGLGYAEQFF.

A few counts support this clone. Mouse names are used for the genes. Read coverage stops 1 residue before the CDR3 terminus; the germline J gene supplies the remainder. The rearrangement joins TRBV13-1 to TRBJ2-7; D remains ambiguous. The V gene lost 1 base and the J gene lost 4 bases, with 6 bases spanning the gap. The germline CDR1 and CDR2 sequences are NSHNY and SYGAGN. This CDR3 is 12 amino acids long. CDR3 sequence: CASSDSDYEQYF. CDR3 DNA (partial): TGTGCCAGCAGTGATTCAGATTATGAACAGTAC.

A remark on this clone: Genes here carry mouse names. The missing CDR3 end, 1 residue past where the read stops, is filled in from the germline J gene. The rearrangement links TRBV13-1 to TRBJ1-3; no clear D. The germline V and J ends were trimmed by 3 bases and 0 bases, with 7 bases remaining between them. Germline lookup yields CDR1 NSHNY and CDR2 SYGAGN. CDR3 length: 14 amino acids. The covered CDR3 bases are TGTGCCAGCAGTGTTCCGGGTTCTGGAAATACGCTCTAT. Encoded protein: CASSVPGSGNTLY. The full CDR3 is CASSVPGSGNTLYF.

This clone showed up just a few times. Gene labels here are mouse ones. The sequence runs out 1 residue before the end of the CDR3; the remainder is reconstructed from the germline J gene. The chain carries TRBV13-1 and TRBJ2-7, with 9 bases that match TRBD2. The V gene end was trimmed by 1 base and the J gene end by 2 bases; junction bases not matched to a gene: 4. Germline CDR1 NSHNY, CDR2 SYGAGN. CDR3 size: 15 residues. Partial CDR3 DNA: TGTGCCAGCAGTGATTGGGGGGGCAGGGCCTATGAACAGTAC. Amino acid sequence: CASSDWGGRAYEQY. The entire CDR3 reads CASSDWGGRAYEQYF.

In regard to this clone: Mouse gene names and germline throughout. The CDR3 end lies 1 residue beyond the end of the read and is filled in from the germline J gene. The rearrangement links TRBV13-2 to TRBJ1-1, with D tentatively TRBD1 (6 bases). With 6 bases removed from V and 2 bases from J, the gap between germline ends came to 11 bases. This CDR3 is 13 amino acids long. Germline CDR1 NNHNN, CDR2 SYGAGS (reference sequence). The CDR3 region is CASVGTINTEVFF. CDR3 DNA (partial): TGTGCCAGCGTTGGGACAATCAACACAGAAGTCTTC.

Concerning this clone itself: These gene names are mouse names. The read comes to an end 1 residue before the CDR3 does, leaving the germline J gene to fill in the end. V gene TRBV13-3 combines with J gene TRBJ1-1, with 10 bases lining up with TRBD1. Per the germline V gene, CDR1 is NNHDY and CDR2 is SYVADS. J was trimmed by 4 bases and V by 2 bases; bases with no gene match: 2. CDR3 length: 14 amino acids. The CDR3 protein is CASSDRDRGTEVFF. The DNA read from the CDR3 is TGTGCCAGCAGTGACCGGGACAGGGGCACAGAAGTCTTC.